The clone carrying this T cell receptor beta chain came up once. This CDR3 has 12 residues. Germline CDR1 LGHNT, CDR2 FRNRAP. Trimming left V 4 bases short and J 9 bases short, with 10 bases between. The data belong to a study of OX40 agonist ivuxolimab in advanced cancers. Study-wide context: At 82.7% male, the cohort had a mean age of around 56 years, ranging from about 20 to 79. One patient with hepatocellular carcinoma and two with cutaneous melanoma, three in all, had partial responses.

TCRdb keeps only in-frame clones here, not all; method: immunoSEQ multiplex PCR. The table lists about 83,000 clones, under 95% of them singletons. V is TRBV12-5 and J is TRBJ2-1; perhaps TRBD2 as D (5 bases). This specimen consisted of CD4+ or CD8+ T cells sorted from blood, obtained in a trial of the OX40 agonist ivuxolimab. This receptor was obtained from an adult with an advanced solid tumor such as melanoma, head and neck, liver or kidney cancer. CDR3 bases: TGTGCTAGTGGTTCATGGACTGGTGAGCAGTTCTTC. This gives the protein CASGSWTGEQFF.